The rows below give T cell receptor beta chains drawn from one sample of a study of cytomegalovirus exposure and HLA in healthy donors. Using immunoSEQ multiplex PCR, the repertoire was profiled, and TCRdb retains in-frame clones only, with some absent. This table holds 190,000 or so clones, roughly 84% found once. What was sequenced was PBMCs. Receptors originate from a woman aged 18-30 years in good health and CMV-seropositive. Each CDR3 is given with its conserved first and last residue. Each record gives: V gene, D gene, clone size, J gene, CDR3 DNA, CDR3 protein. D genes are given only for firm matches. Clone size appears in some rows only: once, few, many, or a class for an expanded clone.

TRBV28	.	.	TRBJ1-5	TGTGCCAGCAGGGACAGAGACAATCAGCCCCAGCATTTT	CASRDRDNQPQHF
TRBV4-1	.	.	TRBJ2-7	TGCGCCAGCAGCCAGGCACCCGCAGGGGAGGGCTACGAGCAGTACTTC	CASSQAPAGEGYEQYF
TRBV25-1	.	.	TRBJ2-7	TGTGCCAGCAGTGAAATATACGAGCAGTACTTC	CASSEIYEQYF
TRBV27	TRBD2	.	TRBJ2-1	TGTGCCAGCAGTTTCGGGGGGACCAGCTACAATGAGCAGTTCTTC	CASSFGGTSYNEQFF
TRBV4-1	TRBD1	.	TRBJ1-1	TGCGCCAGCAGCCAACCAACGACAGGGCGGACTGAAGCTTTCTTT	CASSQPTTGRTEAFF
TRBV4-2	.	.	TRBJ1-2	TGTGCCAGCAGCCAAGGTGGGGCAGTGACCTTC	CASSQGGAVTF
TRBV10-3	TRBD1	.	TRBJ1-2	TGTGCCATCAGGAGACAGGGTCCCATTAACTATGGCTACACCTTC	CAIRRQGPINYGYTF
TRBV6-5	.	.	TRBJ2-2	TGTGCCAGCAAAAAAACAGGCACCGGGGAGCTGTTTTTT	CASKKTGTGELFF
TRBV4-1	.	few	TRBJ1-2	TGCGCCAGCAGCCAAGATGACAGGCTGGGCTACACCTTC	CASSQDDRLGYTF
TRBV5-6	TRBD1	.	TRBJ1-1	TGTGCCAGCAGCTGGGGTGGGACAGGGGCCACTGAAGCTTTCTTT	CASSWGGTGATEAFF
TRBV9	TRBD2	.	TRBJ2-2	TGTGCCAGCAGCCCACTCTCGGGGGGGCAGACCGGGGAGCTGTTTTTT	CASSPLSGGQTGELFF
TRBV5-4	.	.	TRBJ2-2	TGTGCCAGCAGCTTGCGTCTAGCAGTTGCCGGGGAGCTGTTTTTT	CASSLRLAVAGELFF
TRBV27	.	.	TRBJ1-6	TGTGCCAGCAGTTTATATGGAGTTAGCTCCTATAATTCACCCCTCCACTTT	CASSLYGVSSYNSPLHF
TRBV5-6	.	.	TRBJ1-2	TGTGCCAGCAGCTGGGCTGCTGGCTACACCTTC	CASSWAAGYTF
TRBV6-1	.	.	TRBJ2-5	TGTGCCAGCACCACCCCGTGGCGCGGGGAGACCCAGTACTTC	CASTTPWRGETQYF
TRBV5-6	.	few	TRBJ1-2	TGTGCCAGCAGCCCCCGTGGCAGCTATGGCTACACCTTC	CASSPRGSYGYTF
TRBV6-1	TRBD1	.	TRBJ1-5	TGTGCCAGTAAGGGGACAGGGGGCGGTCAGCCCCAGCATTTT	CASKGTGGGQPQHF
TRBV19	.	.	TRBJ1-5	TGTGCCAGTAGTATAGGGACAGCCATGGGGCCCCAGCATTTT	CASSIGTAMGPQHF
TRBV6-1	.	.	TRBJ1-6	TGTGCCAGCAGTGATAGTATACAGGGAAGGTCCTATAATTCACCCCTCCACTTT	CASSDSIQGRSYNSPLHF
TRBV27	.	few	TRBJ1-1	TGTGCCAGCAGTCCGTGGACAGATAACACTGAAGCTTTCTTT	CASSPWTDNTEAFF
TRBV2	.	many	TRBJ1-2	TGTGCCAGCAGTACCCGGGGAGTTTATGGCTACACCTTC	CASSTRGVYGYTF
TRBV27	.	.	TRBJ2-3	TGTGCCAGCAGACAGGGGGGGACAGATACGCAGTATTTT	CASRQGGTDTQYF
TRBV6-1	.	.	TRBJ1-3	TGTGCCAGCACCCAAGGACAGCTCTCTGGAAACACCATATATTTT	CASTQGQLSGNTIYF
TRBV5-1	.	.	TRBJ1-5	TGCGCCAGCAGCTCCACGGGAGGCGGCAATCAGCCCCAGCATTTT	CASSSTGGGNQPQHF
TRBV11-2	TRBD2	.	TRBJ2-1	TGTGCCAGCAGCATAGGTGGCGGGGGACTCCTAGAGCAGTTCTTC	CASSIGGGGLLEQFF
TRBV4-1	TRBD2	.	TRBJ2-3	TGCGCCAGCAGCCCAGCGGGGGGCCCAGATACGCAGTATTTT	CASSPAGGPDTQYF
TRBV7-2	TRBD2	once	TRBJ2-1	TGTGCCAGCAGCCCATGGGCGGGGGGGCCCTATGAGCAGTTCTTC	CASSPWAGGPYEQFF
TRBV18	TRBD2	.	TRBJ2-2	TGTGCCAGCTCACCCTCCCCTTCTAGCGGGGGCCTTAACACCGGGGAGCTGTTTTTT	CASSPSPSSGGLNTGELFF
TRBV2	TRBD1	once	TRBJ1-4	TGTGCCAGCAGTCCCGTGACAGGGGCTAATGAAAAACTGTTTTTT	CASSPVTGANEKLFF
TRBV7-9	.	.	TRBJ1-1	TGTGCCAGCAGCTATAAGTTGAGAGCCCTGAACACTGAAGCTTTCTTT	CASSYKLRALNTEAFF
TRBV4-3	.	.	TRBJ2-5	TGCGCCCTAAGGGGGTTGCAAGAGACCCAGTACTTC	CALRGLQETQYF
TRBV27	.	.	TRBJ2-1	TGTGCCAGCAGTTTAAATCCGGGACAACTTTACTACAATGAGCAGTTCTTC	CASSLNPGQLYYNEQFF
TRBV11-1	.	.	TRBJ1-2	TGTGCCAGCAGCTTGGACAGCCACTATGGCTACACCTTC	CASSLDSHYGYTF
TRBV5-1	.	.	TRBJ1-4	TGCGCCAGCAGTACGAGCGGTGAAAAACTGTTTTTT	CASSTSGEKLFF
TRBV6-4	TRBD1	few	TRBJ1-2	TGTGCCAGCAGTGCCACCCGGGACAGCCGAGGGGGCTACACCTTC	CASSATRDSRGGYTF
TRBV19	TRBD1	.	TRBJ1-3	TGTGCCAGCGGGACAGGCCTAAACACCATATATTTT	CASGTGLNTIYF
TRBV5-6	TRBD1	.	TRBJ1-1	TGTGCCAGCAGCTTGGGGAGACAGGGGTGGACTGAAGCTTTCTTT	CASSLGRQGWTEAFF
TRBV18	TRBD1	.	TRBJ2-7	TGTGCCAGCTCACCAACTCGGACAGGGGCTTCCTACGAGCAGTACTTC	CASSPTRTGASYEQYF
TRBV6-1	.	.	TRBJ1-2	TGTGCCAGCAGTCGAGCGGGGAACTATGGCTACACCTTC	CASSRAGNYGYTF
TRBV19	.	.	TRBJ2-3	TGTGCCAGTAGCCAGCGCGGGAGCACAGATACGCAGTATTTT	CASSQRGSTDTQYF
TRBV7-9	.	.	TRBJ2-1	TGTGCCAGCAGCTTAATGCGTGGGCAAAGCTCCTACAATGAGCAGTTCTTC	CASSLMRGQSSYNEQFF
TRBV4-1	.	.	TRBJ1-6	TGCGCTTCCAAGGAGGTCGAGTGGTCCTATAATTCACCCCTCCACTTT	CASKEVEWSYNSPLHF
TRBV19	TRBD1	.	TRBJ1-2	TGTGCCAGTAGCTTAACCCCGGGACAGGGAAACTATGGCTACACCTTC	CASSLTPGQGNYGYTF
TRBV27	TRBD1	.	TRBJ2-7	TGTGCCAGCAGCCGCGGACAGGGGGCCTACGAGCAGTACTTC	CASSRGQGAYEQYF
TRBV7-2	TRBD2	.	TRBJ2-1	TGTGCCAGCAGCCTCATACTAGCGGGTGGGTATGAGCAGTTCTTC	CASSLILAGGYEQFF